This TCR beta chain was observed in a study of T cells in Graves' hyperthyroidism and ophthalmopathy. This clonotype was counted a few times. Amplified regions were TCR beta CDR3 sequences from RNA transcripts. The HTBI primer set was used in a first-round RT-PCR of the TCR CDR3. TCRdb processed the multiplex PCR reads anew with MiXCR; each CDR3 protein has one entry. This sample has 350,000 to 400,000 distinct CDR3 sequences, with roughly 19% found just once. Thyroid ultrasound and orbital computed tomography, with clinical symptoms and serum thyroxine and TRAb, informed diagnoses. This receptor was obtained from a woman aged 18-29 years with Graves' hyperthyroidism. The sequencing input was blood.

The CDR3 nucleotides are TGTGCCAGCAGCTATACAGGGGTGGACACTGAAGCTTTCTTT. Protein product: CASSYTGVDTEAFF. The V gene is TRBV9, the J gene TRBJ1-1; 7 bases are shared with TRBD1. The V gene's germline CDR1 is SGDLS and CDR2 YYNGEE. Trimming at V came to 4 bases and at J to 3 bases, leaving 6 bases not matched to a gene. The CDR3 runs to 14 residues.